The 2 T cell receptor beta chains reported below all come from one sample, sequenced in a study of liver allograft versus peripheral blood T cells. Study-level information: Transplanted livers and recipients' peripheral blood had their T cell receptor repertoires compared.

TCRdb re-called the reads through MiXCR, storing one row per CDR3 protein. The sample shows some 8,500 distinct CDR3 sequences, over 14% of them seen only once. The receptors originated from a human patient who had a liver transplant. Some of these T cells may belong to the graft donor.

This clonotype is labeled as medium-sized. The chain uses TRBV6-6 and TRBJ1-5, with a weak D call TRBD1 (5 bases). V was shortened by 6 bases and J by 4 bases, with 13 bases between the two germline ends. CDR3 length: 14 amino acids. Germline CDR1 reads MNHNY; CDR2 reads SVGAGI (reference sequence). The CDR3 nucleotides are TGTGCCAGCAGCCTCCAGGGTGGTAATCAGCCCCAGCATTTT. It encodes CASSLQGGNQPQHF.

The CDR3 DNA follows: TGTGCCAGCAGCGTAGACAGCCTGAACACCGGGGAGCTGTTTTTT. This sequence encodes CASSVDSLNTGELFF. The chain employs TRBV9 and TRBJ2-2; D gene unclear. CDR1 is SGDLS, CDR2 YYNGEE, per germline. The germline V and J ends were trimmed by 0 bases and 1 base, with 7 bases remaining between them. The CDR3 consists of 15 residues.